Each of the 20 T cell receptor beta chains below was sequenced from the same sample in a study of CD8 T cells in Susac syndrome. When the RNA was reverse transcribed, random hexamers were used with an input of about 0.5 to 1 ug. Each CDR3 protein gets one entry after TCRdb re-called the immunoSEQ multiplex PCR reads with MiXCR. The repertoire consists of some 120,000 distinct CDR3 sequences, with about 94% occurring once and the leading ten covering over 0.1%. The sequencing sample was made of CD4+ T cells from PBMCs. These receptors came from a human donor with multiple sclerosis.

J is TRBJ1-4 and V is TRBV2, with 8 bases that match TRBD1. The CDR3 covers 14 residues. Unmatched junction bases numbered 4, after V lost 3 bases and J lost 7 bases. From germline, CDR1 is SNHLY and CDR2 FYNNEI. In nucleotides, the CDR3 is TGTGCCAGCAGTGATGCAGGGGGCGGTGAAAAACTGTTTTTT. This translates into CASSDAGGGEKLFF.

The chain carries TRBV29-1 and TRBJ1-5; 8 positions match TRBD1. From germline, CDR1 is SQVTM and CDR2 ANQGSEA. The V segment lost 4 bases and the J segment 2 bases; nucleotides outside the gene matches: 4. This CDR3 comprises 14 residues. The CDR3, as DNA: TGCAGCGTTGGCTTACAGGGGGGCAATCAGCCCCAGCATTTT. This gives the protein CSVGLQGGNQPQHF.

This clonotype was detected a few times. The gene calls are TRBV12-3 or TRBV12-4 and TRBJ1-1, with unresolved D. The CDR3 length is 13 residues. The V end was cut by 6 bases, the J end by 1 base, with 9 bases between. CDR3 sequence reads: CASSLPQNTEAFF. The CDR3 region has the DNA TGTGCCAGCAGCCTGCCCCAGAACACTGAAGCTTTCTTT.

The V gene is TRBV5-4, the J gene TRBJ1-2, with D tentatively TRBD1 (5 bases). CDR3 length: 14 residues. With 5 bases removed from V and 4 bases from J, the gap between germline ends came to 15 bases. Germline V lookup: CDR1 SGHNT, CDR2 YYREEE (reference sequence). The CDR3 DNA sequence: TGTGCCAGCAGGCCACAGGATAACCTCTATGGCTACACCTTC. It translates to CASRPQDNLYGYTF.

The CDR3 bases are TGTGCCAGTAGTATTGGGACAGGTCGGGCCTATGGCTACACCTTC. The encoded protein is CASSIGTGRAYGYTF. The gene calls are TRBV19 and TRBJ1-2, with 8 bases aligning to TRBD1. Germline loops: CDR1 LNHDA, CDR2 SQIVND (reference sequence). The CDR3 contains 15 residues. With V trimmed by 3 bases and J by 4 bases, 7 bases remained unmatched.

The chain recombines TRBV12-3 or TRBV12-4 with TRBJ2-5; TRBD1 aligns across 11 bases. V was clipped by 6 bases and J by 5 bases; unmatched bases: 5. The CDR3 loop spans 14 amino acids. CDR3 in amino acids: CASSWDRGEETQYF. The CDR3 nucleotides are TGTGCCAGCAGCTGGGACAGGGGGGAGGAGACCCAGTACTTC.

The chain carries TRBV18 and TRBJ2-1, with TRBD2 identical over 13 bases. V lost 4 bases and J lost 9; bases outside the gene matches: 6. CDR3 length: 15 residues. Looked up from germline, CDR1 is KGHSH and CDR2 is LQKENI. The CDR3 DNA sequence: TGTGCCAGCTCACGGACTAGCGGGAGTTATGGTGAGCAGTTCTTC. Translation gives CASSRTSGSYGEQFF.

V gene TRBV7-2 combines with J gene TRBJ2-1; D remains ambiguous. Germline loops: CDR1 SGHTA, CDR2 FQGNSA. Trimming removed 1 base at V and 10 bases at J, with 14 bases between. The CDR3 spans 14 residues. Here the CDR3 DNA reads TGTGCCAGCAGCTTAGACCATCGACACCCCGAGCAGTTCTTC. Translation gives CASSLDHRHPEQFF.

V usage is TRBV3-1 and J usage is TRBJ2-7, with TRBD1 identical over 8 bases. V gave up 3 bases and J gave up 2 bases; unmatched junction bases: 12. The germline gives CDR1 LGHDT, CDR2 YNNKEL (reference sequence). The CDR3 consists of 17 residues. The CDR3 is CASSQVQQGVNPYEQYF. The CDR3 DNA reads as TGTGCCAGCAGCCAGGTCCAACAGGGGGTTAACCCCTACGAGCAGTACTTC.

V gene TRBV5-1 combines with J gene TRBJ2-6; either TRBD1 or TRBD2 may supply D (6 bases each). V was clipped by 0 bases and J by 2 bases, with 9 bases between them. This CDR3 region has 16 residues. Germline V gives CDR1 SGHRS, CDR2 YFSETQ. The CDR3 region has the DNA TGCGCCAGCAGCTTGGTCGGGGGCCCTGGGGCCAACGTCCTGACTTTC. As protein: CASSLVGGPGANVLTF. Combining the CDR3 with reference TRBV5-1 and TRBJ2-6 gives the whole variable domain KAGVTQTPRYLIKTRGQQVTLSCSPISGHRSVSWYQQTPGQGLQFLFEYFSETQRNKGNFPGRFSGRQFSNSRSEMNVSTLELGDSALYLCASSLVGGPGANVLTFGAGSRLTVL.

The chain carries TRBV5-4 and TRBJ2-2; D may be TRBD1 or TRBD2 (6 bases each). The CDR3 covers 16 residues. CDR1 and CDR2 from the germline V gene are SGHNT and YYREEE (reference sequence). V lost 4 bases and J 3 bases, leaving 16 bases between the germline ends. The CDR3 region is CASSQGGGSHTGELFF. The CDR3, as DNA: TGTGCCAGCAGCCAAGGGGGAGGTTCTCACACCGGGGAGCTGTTTTTT.

This clonotype appeared once. The rearrangement links TRBV5-1 to TRBJ2-7; D unclear. CDR1 is SGHRS, CDR2 YFSETQ, per germline. This CDR3 is built from 13 residues. Trimming cost V 0 bases and J 3 bases, with 7 bases left between them. In DNA, the CDR3 is TGCGCCAGCAGCTTGGCCGACCGCTACGAGCAGTACTTC. Amino acid sequence: CASSLADRYEQYF.

V usage is TRBV11-2 and J usage is TRBJ1-1; D might be TRBD1 (5 bases). Germline-derived CDR1 and CDR2 are SGHAT and FQNNGV. With 1 base removed from V and 1 base from J, the gap between germline ends came to 10 bases. The CDR3 loop spans 15 amino acids. The CDR3 sequence: CASSLGARENTEAFF. The DNA of the CDR3 is TGTGCCAGCAGCTTAGGTGCCAGGGAGAACACTGAAGCTTTCTTT.

This clonotype was seen only a few times. V gene TRBV6-2 or TRBV6-3 combines with J gene TRBJ1-5; a weak D match, TRBD1 (5 bases). Germline values: CDR1 MNHEY, CDR2 SVGEGT. V shed 0 bases and J shed 7 bases, with 13 bases lying between them. This CDR3 comprises 15 residues. CDR3 sequence reads: CASSYSAGGGQPQHF. The DNA for the CDR3 is TGTGCCAGCAGTTACTCGGCGGGGGGAGGCCAGCCCCAGCATTTT.

V gene TRBV12-3 or TRBV12-4 combines with J gene TRBJ2-7; D gene ambiguous. The CDR3 covers 13 residues. Trimming took off 5 bases at V and 7 bases at J, with 15 bases between the two ends. The CDR3 sequence: CASSLGGSSEQYF. The CDR3 bases are TGTGCCAGCAGTCTGGGTGGATCCTCGGAGCAGTACTTC.

The gene calls are TRBV6-2 or TRBV6-3 and TRBJ2-1, with 13 bases fitting TRBD2. V shed 4 bases, J shed 7 bases, and the junction held 4 bases outside the gene matches. The germline CDR1 and CDR2 sequences are MNHEY and SVGEGT. The CDR3 runs 15 residues. The CDR3: CASSSWTSGGNEQFF. CDR3 DNA sequence: TGTGCCAGCAGTTCTTGGACTAGCGGGGGAAATGAGCAGTTCTTC.

CDR3 amino acids: CASSWRASLAKNIQYF. The CDR3 DNA reads TGTGCCAGCAGTTGGAGGGCTTCACTAGCCAAAAACATTCAGTACTTC. The chain joins TRBV27 to TRBJ2-4; TRBD2 might be the D (6 bases). The V end was cut by 4 bases, the J end by 0 bases, with 13 bases between. The CDR3 consists of 16 residues. Germline V gives CDR1 MNHEY, CDR2 SMNVEV (reference sequence).

The V gene is TRBV5-4, the J gene TRBJ2-7, with 8 bases identical to TRBD1. Per the germline V gene, CDR1 is SGHNT and CDR2 is YYREEE (reference sequence). This CDR3 is built from 16 residues. V was pared by 0 bases and J by 5 bases, with 10 bases of the junction left unmatched. In DNA, the CDR3 is TGTGCCAGCAGCTTGGCCTTGCAGGGGGCGGCCCACGAGCAGTACTTC. Protein sequence: CASSLALQGAAHEQYF.

The CDR3: CSVSDYRGSNQPQHF. The CDR3 DNA reads TGCAGCGTCAGCGACTACAGGGGGTCCAATCAGCCCCAGCATTTT. The chain recombines TRBV29-1 with TRBJ1-5, with 8 bases that match TRBD1. The CDR3 has 15 amino acids. Germline CDR1 and CDR2: SQVTM and ANQGSEA. With V trimmed by 6 bases and J by 3 bases, 10 bases remained unmatched.

The chain is built from TRBV9 and TRBJ1-1, with D possibly being TRBD1 (6 bases). V was pared by 0 bases and J by 0 bases, with 9 bases between. The CDR3 totals 15 residues. Germline CDR1 is SGDLS and CDR2 is YYNGEE. The CDR3 reads CASSVAGAVNTEAFF. The DNA of the CDR3 is TGTGCCAGCAGCGTAGCGGGGGCGGTGAACACTGAAGCTTTCTTT.